The 32 T cell receptor beta chains presented below share a single source sample, sequenced in a study of OX40 agonist ivuxolimab in advanced cancers. TCRdb keeps only in-frame clones here, not all; method: immunoSEQ multiplex PCR. Found here are tens of thousands of clones, 85% to 95% of them singletons; the top ten hold 0.43%. Sequenced here: CD4+ or CD8+ T cells sorted from blood, sampled in a trial of the OX40 agonist ivuxolimab. These receptors all come from an adult with an advanced solid tumor such as melanoma, head and neck, liver or kidney cancer.

The genes are TRBV19 and TRBJ2-7; D unresolved. CDR3 size: 14 residues. The germline V gene encodes CDR1 LNHDA and CDR2 SQIVND (reference sequence). V lost 4 bases, J lost 0 bases, and 10 bases lay in between. Written as DNA, the CDR3 is TGTGCCAGTAGTACCTCCAGGAGCTCCTACGAGCAGTACTTC. The encoded protein is CASSTSRSSYEQYF.

The CDR3, as DNA: TGCAGCGTTGGTAAGCGGACCCCTGCCACAGATACGCAGTATTTT. As protein: CSVGKRTPATDTQYF. The genes are TRBV29-1 and TRBJ2-3, with D possibly being TRBD2 (5 bases). Trimming left V 4 bases short and J 2 bases short, with 16 bases between. The V gene's germline CDR1 is SQVTM and CDR2 ANQGSEA. This CDR3 has 15 amino acids.

This chain links TRBV28 with TRBJ2-7; a possible D gene is TRBD1 (6 bases). Germline V lookup: CDR1 MDHEN, CDR2 SYDVKM. V shed 6 bases and J shed 0 bases, with 24 bases lying between them. This CDR3 region has 18 residues. The CDR3 region has the DNA TGTGCCAGCAGCCCCGGGACATTCTCACGAAGGAGCTCCTACGAGCAGTACTTC. This gives the protein CASSPGTFSRRSSYEQYF.

The rearrangement links TRBV5-6 to TRBJ2-7; 9 bases align to TRBD1. This CDR3 has 14 residues. Germline V gene lookup returns CDR1 SGHDT and CDR2 YYEEEE. The junction had 11 bases not matched to a gene; V was cut back by 6 bases and J by 7 bases. Here the CDR3 reads CASNLQGAGGEQYF. The DNA for the CDR3 is TGTGCCAGCAACCTACAGGGGGCCGGGGGGGAGCAGTACTTC.

The chain joins TRBV19 to TRBJ1-5; the D gene is possibly TRBD1 (6 bases). This CDR3 is 13 amino acids long. Germline loops: CDR1 LNHDA, CDR2 SQIVND (reference sequence). The V end lost 6 bases, the J end lost 5 bases, and 11 bases lay between the germline ends. This chain's CDR3 is CASSPQGDQPQHF. The CDR3 DNA follows: TGTGCCAGTAGCCCACAGGGCGATCAGCCCCAGCATTTT. The whole variable domain, remainder taken from reference TRBV19 and TRBJ1-5, is DGGITQSPKYLFRKEGQNVTLSCEQNLNHDAMYWYRQDPGQGLRLIYYSQIVNDFQKGDIAEGYSVSREKKESFPLTVTSAQKNPTAFYLCASSPQGDQPQHFGDGTRLSIL.

The V gene is TRBV7-9, the J gene TRBJ2-1; 7 nucleotides line up with TRBD1. Germline CDR1 reads SEHNR; CDR2 reads FQNEAQ (reference sequence). The ends lost 7 bases at V and 4 bases at J; junction bases unmatched: 13. CDR3 length: 16 residues. CDR3 protein: CASTLRAGGPYNEQFF. The CDR3, as DNA: TGTGCCAGCACACTTAGGGCAGGGGGACCTTACAATGAGCAGTTCTTC.

The chain has TRBV19 and TRBJ2-3; D is possibly TRBD2 (5 bases). V lost 3 bases and J 4 bases, leaving 11 bases between the germline ends. From germline, CDR1 is LNHDA and CDR2 SQIVND (reference sequence). The CDR3 runs to 14 residues. CDR3 bases: TGTGCCAGTAGTATTGGAGAGCGGCCAGATACGCAGTATTTT. Residues: CASSIGERPDTQYF. The full variable domain, rest sourced from reference TRBV19 and TRBJ2-3, is DGGITQSPKYLFRKEGQNVTLSCEQNLNHDAMYWYRQDPGQGLRLIYYSQIVNDFQKGDIAEGYSVSREKKESFPLTVTSAQKNPTAFYLCASSIGERPDTQYFGPGTRLTVL.

J is TRBJ1-1 and V is TRBV11-2; maybe TRBD1 (5 bases). Trimming shortened V by 3 bases and J by 2 bases, and 10 bases separated the two germline ends. The CDR3 length is 14 residues. CDR1 is SGHAT, CDR2 FQNNGV, per germline. The CDR3 loop is CASSFDRLNTEAFF. CDR3 bases: TGTGCCAGCAGCTTTGACAGATTAAACACTGAAGCTTTCTTT.

The chain joins TRBV5-1 to TRBJ1-4; TRBD1 matches 7 bases. The CDR3 extends over 15 amino acids. V shed 4 bases, J shed 4 bases, and the junction held 7 bases outside the gene matches. Germline-derived CDR1 and CDR2 are SGHRS and YFSETQ. CDR3 in amino acids: CASSLSGQHNEKLFF. The DNA of the CDR3 is TGCGCCAGCAGCCTATCGGGACAGCATAATGAAAAACTGTTTTTT.

The CDR3, as DNA: TGTGCCAGCAGTTTAGAGCAGCCCCAGCATTTT. The encoded protein is CASSLEQPQHF. The V gene is TRBV28, the J gene TRBJ1-5; D is undetermined. The CDR3 sequence is 11 residues long. V was trimmed by 2 bases and J by 7 bases, leaving 3 bases between them. Germline loops: CDR1 MDHEN, CDR2 SYDVKM.

J is TRBJ1-2 and V is TRBV5-1; D might be TRBD1 (6 bases). In germline, CDR1 is SGHRS, CDR2 YFSETQ. This CDR3 comprises 17 residues. Trimming left V 2 bases short and J 4 bases short, with 21 bases between. CDR3 residues: CASSFGYLQGMGYGYTF. CDR3 DNA: TGCGCCAGCAGCTTCGGGTATTTACAGGGAATGGGCTATGGCTACACCTTC.

The CDR3, as DNA: TGTGCCAGCAGCTTAGGGGTGGGCGATGAGCAGTTCTTC. It translates to CASSLGVGDEQFF. The chain joins TRBV5-6 to TRBJ2-1; tentative D call: TRBD1 (5 bases). Deletions cut 2 bases from V and 8 bases from J, with 11 bases between. This CDR3 contains 13 residues. Germline assignment: CDR1 SGHDT and CDR2 YYEEEE. Variable domain in full (rest from reference TRBV5-6 and TRBJ2-1): DAGVTQSPTHLIKTRGQQVTLRCSPKSGHDTVSWYQQALGQGPQFIFQYYEEEERQRGNFPDRFSGHQFPNYSSELNVNALLLGDSALYLCASSLGVGDEQFFGPGTRLTVL.

CDR3 coding DNA: TGTGCCAGCAGTTTGTGGGGGTGGGGGAATGAGCAGTTCTTC. Protein product: CASSLWGWGNEQFF. The rearrangement joins TRBV27 to TRBJ2-1; D is perhaps TRBD1 or TRBD2 (5 bases each). V lost 3 bases and J lost 7, with 13 bases in between. Germline CDR1 reads MNHEY; CDR2 reads SMNVEV (reference sequence). The CDR3 loop spans 14 amino acids.

The chain joins TRBV7-9 to TRBJ2-7, with TRBD1 matching over 7 bases. The CDR3 has 12 amino acids. J gave up 11 bases and V 3 bases, and 7 bases lay outside the gene matches. CDR1 and CDR2 (germline): SEHNR, FQNEAQ (reference sequence). CDR3 nucleotides: TGTGCCAGCAGCTTCAGACAGGGATACGAGTACTTC. As protein: CASSFRQGYEYF.

The chain carries TRBV5-6 and TRBJ1-2, with D perhaps TRBD1 (6 bases). The CDR3 totals 15 residues. V dropped 0 bases and J dropped 5 bases, with 14 bases sitting between them. Per germline, CDR1 SGHDT and CDR2 YYEEEE. The CDR3 loop reads CASSLDRGAGYGYTF. The CDR3 DNA sequence: TGTGCCAGCAGCTTGGATCGGGGGGCAGGGTATGGCTACACCTTC. The full variable domain, with the rest looked up from reference TRBV5-6 and TRBJ1-2, is DAGVTQSPTHLIKTRGQQVTLRCSPKSGHDTVSWYQQALGQGPQFIFQYYEEEERQRGNFPDRFSGHQFPNYSSELNVNALLLGDSALYLCASSLDRGAGYGYTFGSGTRLTVV.

The DNA of the CDR3 is TGTGCCAGCAGCTTAGGAGTGAGCGGGGGAAGATACAATGAGCAGTTCTTC. The encoded protein is CASSLGVSGGRYNEQFF. V is TRBV11-2 and J is TRBJ2-1; TRBD2 matches at 8 bases. The CDR3 covers 17 residues. V shed 1 base and J 4 bases; nucleotides not matched to a gene: 9. CDR1 and CDR2 (germline): SGHAT, FQNNGV. Based on the CDR3 plus reference TRBV11-2 and TRBJ2-1, the full variable domain is EAGVAQSPRYKIIEKRQSVAFWCNPISGHATLYWYQQILGQGPKLLIQFQNNGVVDDSQLPKDRFSAERLKGVDSTLKIQPAKLEDSAVYLCASSLGVSGGRYNEQFFGPGTRLTVL.

The rearrangement uses TRBV11-2 and TRBJ2-3; 7 positions agree with TRBD2. The ends lost 3 bases at V and 1 base at J; junction bases unmatched: 4. CDR1 is SGHAT, CDR2 FQNNGV, per germline. The CDR3 length is 15 residues. The CDR3 DNA is TGTGCCAGCAGCTTGGCGGCGGGGGGCACAGATACGCAGTATTTT. Encoded protein: CASSLAAGGTDTQYF.

The chain carries TRBV5-4 and TRBJ1-5; 8 bases are shared with TRBD1. Germline CDR1 is SGHNT and CDR2 is YYREEE (reference sequence). This CDR3 is built from 15 residues. The V gene end was trimmed by 4 bases and the J gene end by 5 bases; junction bases not matched to a gene: 8. The CDR3 is CASSLDRASDQPQHF. CDR3 coding DNA: TGTGCCAGCAGCCTGGACAGGGCTTCTGATCAGCCCCAGCATTTT. Variable domain in full (rest from reference TRBV5-4 and TRBJ1-5): ETGVTQSPTHLIKTRGQQVTLRCSSQSGHNTVSWYQQALGQGPQFIFQYYREEENGRGNFPPRFSGLQFPNYSSELNVNALELDDSALYLCASSLDRASDQPQHFGDGTRLSIL.

This chain joins TRBV5-1 and TRBJ2-5; 10 bases map to TRBD2. The CDR3 has 16 residues. The V and J ends lost 0 bases and 2 bases, in that order; junction bases with no gene match: 4. Germline-derived CDR1 and CDR2 are SGHRS and YFSETQ. The CDR3 DNA sequence: TGCGCCAGCAGCTTGGCAGCTAGCGGGGGACAAGAGACCCAGTACTTC. Translation: CASSLAASGGQETQYF.

The genes are TRBV4-1 and TRBJ1-1; TRBD1 is a possible D gene (5 bases). This CDR3 contains 14 residues. The germline V gene encodes CDR1 MGHRA and CDR2 YSYEKL. V was shortened by 4 bases and J by 3 bases, with 12 bases between the two germline ends. CDR3 region: CASSPSGRDTEAFF. DNA of the CDR3: TGCGCCAGCAGCCCCTCCGGCAGGGACACTGAAGCTTTCTTT.

The chain uses TRBV7-2 and TRBJ2-5; 13 bases line up with TRBD2. CDR1 is SGHTA and CDR2 is FQGNSA in the germline V gene. V was pared by 5 bases and J by 2 bases, with 5 bases of the junction left unmatched. CDR3 length: 16 amino acids. The CDR3 DNA sequence: TGTGCCAGCAGCACGCGACTAGCGGGGGGTCAAGAGACCCAGTACTTC. This codes for CASSTRLAGGQETQYF.

The rearrangement links TRBV5-1 to TRBJ2-7; D ambiguous. There are 15 residues in the CDR3. The V end was cut by 0 bases, the J end by 2 bases, with 12 bases between. CDR1 SGHRS and CDR2 YFSETQ come from the germline V gene. The CDR3 coding sequence is TGCGCCAGCAGCTTGGCCAGCAGGAGCCCCTACGAGCAGTACTTC. Residues: CASSLASRSPYEQYF.

There are a few counts of this clone. The chain has TRBV5-6 and TRBJ2-5; maybe TRBD2 (6 bases). Germline V lookup: CDR1 SGHDT, CDR2 YYEEEE. The CDR3 runs 17 residues. Between the trimmed V and J ends, which lost 4 bases and 0 bases, there was a span of 19 bases. The CDR3 sequence: CASSPLEWGEYQETQYF. The CDR3 nucleotides are TGTGCCAGCAGCCCTCTTGAGTGGGGGGAGTACCAAGAGACCCAGTACTTC.

The V call is TRBV5-1, the J call TRBJ1-3; D might be TRBD1 (5 bases). The germline V gene encodes CDR1 SGHRS and CDR2 YFSETQ. CDR3 length: 15 residues. Trimming stripped 0 bases from V and 4 bases from J, with 11 bases between. CDR3 sequence (DNA): TGCGCCAGCAGCTTGGGAGGGACGGCGGGAAACACCATATATTTT. It yields the protein CASSLGGTAGNTIYF.

A remark on this clone: The germline gene is not matched at one end of the junction; a read error may be the cause. This chain joins TRBV28 and TRBJ2-7; no clear D. The CDR3 extends over 12 amino acids. Germline CDR1 and CDR2: MDHEN and SYDVKM. The CDR3: CASSLLSSEQYF. The DNA of the CDR3 is TGTGCCAGCAGTTTATTGTCCTCCGAGCAGTACTTC.

The chain uses TRBV5-8 and TRBJ2-5, with D possibly being TRBD1 or TRBD2 (6 bases each). V was trimmed by 1 base and J by 5 bases, leaving 15 bases between them. Germline V gene lookup returns CDR1 SGHTS and CDR2 YDEGEE. The CDR3 contains 15 residues. CDR3 sequence reads: CASSLLLGGPETQYF. The CDR3 nucleotides read TGTGCCAGCAGCTTGTTGCTAGGGGGGCCGGAGACCCAGTACTTC. Using reference TRBV5-8 and TRBJ2-5 for the parts outside the CDR3, the full variable domain is EAGVTQSPTHLIKTRGQQATLRCSPISGHTSVYWYQQALGLGLQFLLWYDEGEERNRGNFPPRFSGRQFPNYSSELNVNALELEDSALYLCASSLLLGGPETQYFGPGTRLLVL.

This sequence joins TRBV19 and TRBJ2-3, with D hard to call. CDR3 length: 13 residues. The V gene's germline CDR1 is LNHDA and CDR2 SQIVND (reference sequence). Trimming shortened V by 7 bases and J by 2 bases, and 10 bases separated the two germline ends. The CDR3 nucleotides are TGTGCCAGTAACGGATATCCCACAGATACGCAGTATTTT. It is translated as CASNGYPTDTQYF.

This rearrangement joins TRBV7-2 to TRBJ2-7; D possibly corresponds to TRBD2 (7 bases). V was shortened by 1 base and J by 3 bases, with 16 bases between the two germline ends. Per the germline V gene, CDR1 is SGHTA and CDR2 is FQGNSA. CDR3 length equals 16 residues. In nucleotides, the CDR3 is TGTGCCAGCAGCTTAGGTCCGTCGGGGGGCCACTACGAGCAGTACTTC. This codes for CASSLGPSGGHYEQYF.

About this clone: At one end the junction does not follow the germline gene, possibly because of a read error. The CDR3 sequence: CASSPQGGTSTDTQYF. CDR3 bases: TGTGCTAGCAGCCCCCAGGGCGGAACTAGCACAGATACGCAGTATTTT. The rearrangement uses TRBV7-7 and TRBJ2-3; maybe TRBD1 (5 bases). This CDR3 spans 16 amino acids. Per germline, CDR1 SSHAT and CDR2 FNYEAQ (reference sequence).

This chain links TRBV4-1 with TRBJ1-2, with no clear D. This CDR3 has 15 residues. V lost 4 bases, J lost 2 bases, and 14 bases lay in between. Germline lookup yields CDR1 MGHRA and CDR2 YSYEKL. The CDR3 DNA sequence: TGCGCCAGCAGCCCCAGTTTTACAGAGAACTATGGCTACACCTTC. Its translation: CASSPSFTENYGYTF.

The J gene is TRBJ1-1, the V gene TRBV16; D might be TRBD1 (6 bases). Germline values: CDR1 KGHSY, CDR2 FQNENV. Deletions cut 2 bases from V and 1 base from J, with 11 bases between. There are 15 residues in the CDR3. The CDR3 loop reads CASSQNRGPNTEAFF. CDR3 in DNA: TGTGCCAGCAGCCAAAACCGGGGGCCGAACACTGAAGCTTTCTTT.

This sequence joins TRBV6-6 and TRBJ1-5, with D hard to call. V was shortened by 5 bases and J by 5 bases, with 10 bases between the two germline ends. The CDR3 covers 13 residues. CDR1 MNHNY and CDR2 SVGAGI come from the germline V gene (reference sequence). CDR3 loop: CASSPAEDQPQHF. The CDR3 nucleotides are TGTGCCAGCAGTCCGGCCGAAGATCAGCCCCAGCATTTT.